The T cell receptor beta chain described here comes from a study of shared clonotypes between healthy human individuals (dated by TCRdb to about 2020). For the study in its entirety: A couple of women and a few men aged 18 to 49 years were included in the cohort. To increase sequencing depth and limit assay-specific biases, TCR repertoire library preparation and sequencing were carried out by different laboratories using diverse techniques. Blood TCR repertoires of five healthy adults were deeply sequenced to estimate repertoire size and the extent of clonotype sharing between individuals. Per donor, leukapheresis produced somewhere between about 0.85 and 8.9 billion PBMCs. For each donor, CD4 naive and CD4 memory were each given three plates, CD8 naive was given two plates, and CD8 memory was given one plate.

This clone showed up just once. This receptor's antigen is unknown. The input lacks base qualities; no much larger clone sits a single base away. Other nucleotide sequences from this sample produce the same CDR3. CD8 naive samples were CD45RO-negative cells positively selected for CCR7, giving a CD45RA+CCR7+ population that excluded TemRA cells. Healthy HIV-negative adults with no recently reported acute infections or vaccinations were included as donors. Every donor was a Caucasian adult residing in Nashville, Tennessee, USA. After blood collection by leukapheresis, PBMCs were isolated using Ficoll-Histopaque density gradient centrifugation and then cryopreserved in the vapor phase of liquid nitrogen. Analytical flow cytometry was used to check the purity and quantity of each magnetically sorted T cell population. Genomic DNA was isolated from each sorted fraction and quantified by UV absorbance on a Nanodrop 2000c.

V is pruned by 0 bases and J by 1 base, leaving 2 bases of the junction without a gene match. CDR1 and CDR2 are drawn from the germline V gene (reference sequence): WNHNN, SYGVQD. The CDR3 runs 15 amino acids, cysteine and phenylalanine included. Of all the DNA, just the CDR3 is kept, 45 bases in frame from base 1. Using the deep immunoSEQ assay, multiplex PCR amplified TCR CDR3 regions from genomic DNA. For each cell subset, the extracted genomic DNA was distributed evenly across all wells of several immunoSEQ 96-well plates, and each plate served as one replicate. For sorted subsets, around 200 ng genomic DNA, equal to 30,000 or so T cell genomes, was loaded into each replicate PCR. Purified libraries were measured with a Qubit 3.0 fluorometer, size-checked on a Bioanalyzer 2100, and measured again with the KAPA Library Quantification kit. Every immunoSEQ 96-well plate was sequenced on a separate single-read 150-cycle Illumina NextSeq 550 flow cell. The source study handled its data this way. Because the immunoSEQ output included only junctional sequences and no quality scores, the filtering could not be the same as the filtering used for full-length reads. To assign V/J genes and CDR3, sequences were annotated against IMGT germline references using PyIR, a Python wrapper for IgBLAST v1.9. Reads were filtered out if the reads had weak V/J assignments (E-value above 1e-6), no CDR3, stop codons, out-of-frame junctions, or ambiguous translated residues. V3J clonotypes were defined as sequences sharing the same inferred V gene, J gene, and CDR3 amino acid sequence. Percentage overlap between repertoires was calculated by dividing the number of shared unique clonotypes by the size of the smaller repertoire. Richness of each repertoire was evaluated using RTK rarefaction, the Chao1 estimator, and Recon v2.1 estimates of unobserved clonotypes. OLGA was used to compute generation probabilities for all TCRbeta clonotypes that the gDNA method yielded from four donors. The table was pulled from immuneACCESS by TCRdb, which kept in-frame rearrangements only. Such tables lose some clones; where checked, under half of the loss comes from unresolved V genes, and the rest has no known cause. The V and J calls and clone size are taken from that table; D and trimming were inferred from the DNA. This sample lists around 2,000,000 clones; approximately 94% were detected once. The top ten hold roughly 1% of the sample.

Results the study describes overall, beyond this receptor: Rarefaction of sorted-subset datasets indicated incomplete sequencing despite the large sequencing depth. Sharing across a few donors was observed for around 5% of naive CD4, less than 4% of naive CD8, about 2.3% of memory CD4, and roughly 0.4% of memory CD8 clonotypes. Because the study included a small number of donors, the genetic and exposure-history diversity represented was limited. Sampling was restricted to blood, and TCR repertoires in tissues likely differ from the TCR repertoires found in blood. Estimated clonotype richness was generally larger for naive than for memory subsets. Based on pairwise subsampling, the degree of clonotype sharing among donors was expected to be affected by sequencing depth. Clonotypes shared by all four sorted-subset donors showed higher generation probabilities than non-shared clonotypes.

This sequence originates from a man between 18 and 35 years old in good health. Material: naive CD8+ T cells sorted from blood. The sample's cell subset or site, from its label and the paper: CD45RA+CCR7+. The sequence links TRBV10-1 to TRBJ1-1, and 7 junctional nucleotides match TRBD1. The CDR3 protein: CASSESRQGNTEAFF. The DNA reads as follows: TGCGCCAGCAGTGAGTCGAGACAGGGGAACACTGAAGCTTTCTTT.